One T cell receptor beta chain is described in this entry. The antigen is unknown. Produced via immunoSEQ multiplex PCR; TCRdb's table is partial and in-frame only. The table includes tens of thousands of clones, approximately 92% detected once. This record comes from a study of graft-versus-host responses after intestinal transplantation. This CDR3 is built from 11 residues. Germline V gives CDR1 DFQATT, CDR2 SNEGSKA (reference sequence). Germline trimming cut 6 bases from V and 6 bases from J; bases unmatched to any gene: 4. The chain combines TRBV20-1 with TRBJ2-7; 8 bases agree with TRBD1. Sequences were derived from unstimulated CD4+ T cells sorted from spleen or lymph node cells, sampled before intestinal transplant. The receptor comes from a human donor who received an intestinal transplant. CDR3 in amino acids: CSASDRAEQYF. In DNA form, the CDR3 reads TGCAGTGCATCGGACAGGGCCGAGCAGTACTTC.